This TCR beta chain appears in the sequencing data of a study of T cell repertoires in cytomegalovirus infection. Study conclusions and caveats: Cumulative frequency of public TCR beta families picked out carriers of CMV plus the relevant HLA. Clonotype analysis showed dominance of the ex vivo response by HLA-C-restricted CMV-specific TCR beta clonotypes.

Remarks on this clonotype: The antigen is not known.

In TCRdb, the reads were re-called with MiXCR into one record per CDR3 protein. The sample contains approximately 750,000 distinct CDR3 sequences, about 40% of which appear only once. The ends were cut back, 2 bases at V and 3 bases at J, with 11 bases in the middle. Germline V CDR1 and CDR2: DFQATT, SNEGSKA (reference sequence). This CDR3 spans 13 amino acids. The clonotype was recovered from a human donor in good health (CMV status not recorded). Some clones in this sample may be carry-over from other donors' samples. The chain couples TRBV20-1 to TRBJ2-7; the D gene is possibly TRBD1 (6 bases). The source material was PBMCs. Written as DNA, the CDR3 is TGCAGTGCTAGAAGGGACACCCTCTACGAGCAGTACTTC. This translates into CSARRDTLYEQYF.